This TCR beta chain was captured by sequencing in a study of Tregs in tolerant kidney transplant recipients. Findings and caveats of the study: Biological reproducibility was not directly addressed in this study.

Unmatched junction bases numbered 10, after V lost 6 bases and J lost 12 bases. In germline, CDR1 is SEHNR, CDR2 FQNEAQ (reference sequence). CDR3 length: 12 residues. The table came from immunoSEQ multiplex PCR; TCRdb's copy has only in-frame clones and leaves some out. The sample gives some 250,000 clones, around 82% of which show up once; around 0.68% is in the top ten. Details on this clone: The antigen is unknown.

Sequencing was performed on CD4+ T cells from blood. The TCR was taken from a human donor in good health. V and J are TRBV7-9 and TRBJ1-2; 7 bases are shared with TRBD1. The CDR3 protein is CASSHTGEVDTF. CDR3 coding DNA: TGTGCCAGCAGTCACACAGGGGAAGTGGACACCTTC.